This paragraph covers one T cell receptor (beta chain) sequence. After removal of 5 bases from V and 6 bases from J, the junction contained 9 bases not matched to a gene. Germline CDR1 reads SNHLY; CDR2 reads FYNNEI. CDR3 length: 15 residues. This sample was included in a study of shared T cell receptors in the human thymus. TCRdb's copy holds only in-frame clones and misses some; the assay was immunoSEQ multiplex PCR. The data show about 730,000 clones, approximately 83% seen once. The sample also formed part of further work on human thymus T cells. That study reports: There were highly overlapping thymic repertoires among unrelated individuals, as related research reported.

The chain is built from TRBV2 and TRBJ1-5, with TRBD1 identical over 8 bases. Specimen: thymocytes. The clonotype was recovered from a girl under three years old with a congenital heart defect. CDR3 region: CASSSGQGRFQPQHF. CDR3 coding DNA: TGTGCCAGCAGTTCCGGACAGGGAAGGTTTCAGCCCCAGCATTTT.